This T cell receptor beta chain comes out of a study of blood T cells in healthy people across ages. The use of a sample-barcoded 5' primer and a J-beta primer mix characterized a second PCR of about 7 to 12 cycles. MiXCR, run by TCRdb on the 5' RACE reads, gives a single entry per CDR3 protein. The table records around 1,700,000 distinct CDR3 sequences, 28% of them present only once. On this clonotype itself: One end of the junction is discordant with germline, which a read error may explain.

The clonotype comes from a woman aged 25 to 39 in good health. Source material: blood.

The CDR3 nucleotides read TGTGCCAGCAGTCCCTCGAGGCAATCACCTCTCCACTTT. Encoded protein: CASSPSRQSPLHF. The chain combines TRBV2 with TRBJ1-6; D unclear. Germline V gene data show CDR1 as SNHLY and CDR2 as FYNNEI. The length of the CDR3 is 13 residues.